The entry below describes one T cell receptor beta chain. As yet, its antigen is unknown. Researchers ran the PCR with 60 Vbeta and 13 Jbeta primers. Repertoires were generated with immunoSEQ multiplex PCR, while TCRdb's copy carries only in-frame clones and drops some. The data show 100,000 to 150,000 clones, roughly 81% seen once. The entry originates in a study of cytomegalovirus exposure and HLA in healthy donors. Study overall: Among the approximately 430 donors who were genotyped, approximately 84% fell in the genetic ancestry cluster that is associated with self-reported Caucasian donors.

Points from the study as a whole: Cytomegalovirus-associated status was assigned to roughly 160 TCR beta chains.

V was shortened by 0 bases and J by 4 bases, with 4 bases between the two germline ends. Germline lookup yields CDR1 WSHSY and CDR2 SAAADI. The CDR3 consists of 13 residues. Sequenced material: PBMCs. This clonotype was obtained from a woman in her 30s in good health and CMV-seronegative. The V gene is TRBV10-2, the J gene TRBJ2-1; D ambiguous. CDR3 sequence reads: CASSESSYNEQFF. CDR3 coding DNA: TGCGCCAGCAGTGAGTCCTCTTACAATGAGCAGTTCTTC.